Listed below are T cell receptor beta chains from one sample, sequenced in a study of T cell responses to AZD1222 COVID-19 vaccine. Using immunoSEQ multiplex PCR, the repertoire was profiled, and TCRdb retains in-frame clones only, with some absent. Counted here are more than 100,000 clones, roughly nine tenths occurring once; the ten biggest clones make up about 2.4%. The specimen was peripheral blood, collected on day 0 of AZD1222 vaccination. The receptors shown here come from an adult in good health. The CDR3 runs from the conserved cysteine through the conserved F or W. Fields, in order: V gene, clone size, J gene, D gene, CDR3 protein, CDR3 DNA. The D gene is left open where the match is weak. The size of a clone is reported for some rows only, either as once, few or many, or as a class for expanded clones.

>TRBV9|.|TRBJ1-6|.
CASSPRGGAPYNSPLHF
TGTGCCAGCAGCCCTAGGGGGGGCGCCCCCTATAATTCACCCCTCCACTTT
>TRBV2|.|TRBJ2-1|.
CATSRGGEGNEQFF
TGTGCCACCTCCAGAGGGGGAGAGGGCAATGAGCAGTTCTTC
>TRBV7-3|.|TRBJ2-7|.
CASSSSSYEQYF
TGTGCCAGCAGCTCCAGCTCCTACGAGCAGTACTTC
>TRBV11-2|.|TRBJ1-2|.
CASSLAPGHIGGYTF
TGTGCCAGCAGCTTAGCCCCGGGACATATAGGTGGCTACACCTTC
>TRBV14|once|TRBJ2-2|.
CASSQDRSPGRELFF
TGTGCCAGCAGCCAAGATCGCTCCCCTGGCCGGGAGCTGTTTTTT
>TRBV30|.|TRBJ2-7|.
CAWIKRGSYEQYF
TGTGCCTGGATCAAAAGAGGGTCCTACGAGCAGTACTTC
>TRBV6-5|.|TRBJ1-2|TRBD1
CASSYSPGTGNGYTF
TGTGCCAGCAGTTACTCCCCGGGGACAGGGAATGGCTACACCTTC
>TRBV14|.|TRBJ1-3|.
CASSLLRSGHSGNTIYF
TGTGCCAGCAGCCTACTCCGTTCGGGCCACTCTGGAAACACCATATATTTT
>TRBV6-5|.|TRBJ1-5|.
CASSYRGANQPQHF
TGTGCCAGCAGTTACCGGGGGGCGAATCAGCCCCAGCATTTT
>TRBV29-1|.|TRBJ2-4|TRBD1
CSVEGPDRVIQYF
TGCAGCGTTGAAGGACCCGACAGGGTGATTCAGTACTTC
>TRBV2|once|TRBJ2-7|.
CASSEEGTRAYEQYF
TGTGCCAGCAGTGAAGAGGGGACCCGCGCCTACGAGCAGTACTTC
>TRBV7-9|.|TRBJ2-1|TRBD2
CASSFGLAGQYNEQFF
TGTGCCAGCAGCTTCGGACTAGCGGGACAATACAATGAGCAGTTCTTC
>TRBV7-3|many|TRBJ2-3|.
CASSLGTDTQYF
TGTGCCAGCAGCTTGGGCACAGATACGCAGTATTTT
>TRBV4-1|.|TRBJ2-1|TRBD2
CASSQIGAGLAGDPWIHNEQFF
TGCGCCAGCAGCCAAATAGGGGCGGGACTAGCGGGAGACCCCTGGATCCACAATGAGCAGTTCTTC
>TRBV7-2|.|TRBJ1-6|.
CASSRWGGSYNSPLHF
TGTGCCAGCAGCAGGTGGGGTGGCTCCTATAATTCACCCCTCCACTTT
>TRBV7-8|.|TRBJ2-2|TRBD2
CASSLGQRGMTGELFF
TGTGCCAGCAGCTTAGGTCAGCGGGGGATGACCGGGGAGCTGTTTTTT